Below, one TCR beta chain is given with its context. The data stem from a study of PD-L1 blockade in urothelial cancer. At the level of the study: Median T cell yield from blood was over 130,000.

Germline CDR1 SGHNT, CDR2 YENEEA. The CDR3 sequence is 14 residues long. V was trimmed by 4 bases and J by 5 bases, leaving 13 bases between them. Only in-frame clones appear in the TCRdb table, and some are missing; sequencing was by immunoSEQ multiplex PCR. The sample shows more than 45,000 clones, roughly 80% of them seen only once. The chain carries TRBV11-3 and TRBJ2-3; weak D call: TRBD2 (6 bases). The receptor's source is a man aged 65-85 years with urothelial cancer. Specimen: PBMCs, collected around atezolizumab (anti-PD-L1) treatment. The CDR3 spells CASSWRGYGDTQYF. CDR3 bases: TGTGCCAGCAGCTGGCGGGGCTATGGAGATACGCAGTATTTT.